This TCR beta chain was captured by sequencing in a study of cytomegalovirus exposure and HLA in healthy donors. This clone was observed a few times. Primers: 60 Vbeta forward and 13 Jbeta reverse. Profiled with immunoSEQ multiplex PCR; TCRdb holds only in-frame clones, not every one. The sample lists roughly 140,000 clones, approximately 70% occurring once. This TCR was recovered from a woman in her thirties in good health and CMV-seronegative. Specimen: PBMCs.

The CDR3 spells CASSSPGASGNTIYF. CDR3 coding DNA: TGTGCCAGCAGCTCCCCAGGGGCATCGGGAAACACCATATATTTT. The chain is built from TRBV7-9 and TRBJ1-3; perhaps TRBD1 as D (6 bases). The V gene's germline CDR1 is SEHNR and CDR2 FQNEAQ (reference sequence). Trimming left V 4 bases short and J 4 bases short, with 14 bases between. The CDR3 is made up of 15 amino acids.